Following are 25 T cell receptor beta chains from one sample sequenced in a study of T cell responses to AZD1222 COVID-19 vaccine. Assay: immunoSEQ multiplex PCR; the TCRdb copy retains only in-frame clones and omits some. The sample lists roughly 110,000 clones; roughly 90% were seen once. The specimen comprised peripheral blood, sampled 28 days after the second AZD1222 dose. The receptors were gathered from an adult who received the AZD1222 COVID-19 vaccine.

The chain has TRBV5-8 and TRBJ2-3, with TRBD1 matching 8 bases. Losses at the gene ends were 0 bases for V and 5 bases for J; bases not matched to a gene: 8. This CDR3 contains 16 residues. In germline, CDR1 is SGHTS, CDR2 YDEGEE. CDR3 region: CASSLATPGGEDTQYF. Here the CDR3 DNA reads TGTGCCAGCAGCTTGGCAACCCCAGGGGGCGAAGATACGCAGTATTTT.

The V and J genes are TRBV7-6 and TRBJ2-7, with a weak D call TRBD1 (5 bases). Germline V CDR1 and CDR2: SGHVS, FNYEAQ. This CDR3 has 15 amino acids. Trimming removed 0 bases at V and 1 base at J, with 10 bases between. The CDR3 nucleotides are TGTGCCAGCAGCTTAGCGGCAGGGAAGTCCTACGAGCAGTACTTC. As protein: CASSLAAGKSYEQYF.

This sequence joins TRBV9 and TRBJ2-5; a weak D match, TRBD2 (7 bases). V dropped 0 bases and J dropped 4 bases, with 13 bases sitting between them. Germline assignment: CDR1 SGDLS and CDR2 YYNGEE. The CDR3 loop spans 15 amino acids. CDR3 residues: CASSVEGGGPETQYF. Written as DNA, the CDR3 is TGTGCCAGCAGCGTAGAGGGGGGGGGCCCAGAGACCCAGTACTTC.

The chain uses TRBV19 and TRBJ1-6; 7 bases fit TRBD1. Germline V lookup: CDR1 LNHDA, CDR2 SQIVND (reference sequence). Trimming cost V 3 bases and J 7 bases; bases outside gene matches: 3. This CDR3 spans 14 amino acids. As DNA, the CDR3 is TGTGCCAGTAGTATGACAGGGCGGAATTCACCCCTCCACTTT. Amino acid sequence: CASSMTGRNSPLHF.

This CDR3 reads CASSSGQTNTEAFF. The DNA of the CDR3 is TGTGCCAGCAGCTCTGGACAAACCAACACTGAAGCTTTCTTT. The chain couples TRBV5-8 to TRBJ1-1; the D gene is possibly TRBD1 (5 bases). From germline, CDR1 is SGHTS and CDR2 YDEGEE. Trimming pared 3 bases from V and 2 bases from J, leaving 11 bases between. The CDR3 has 14 residues.

The V call is TRBV28, the J call TRBJ2-3; 9 bases line up with TRBD2. V trimming: 5 bases; J trimming: 2 bases; junction bases outside the gene matches: 5. Germline V CDR1 and CDR2: MDHEN, SYDVKM. CDR3 length equals 15 residues. The CDR3 sequence: CASSHTSGYTDTQYF. The DNA for the CDR3 is TGTGCCAGCAGTCACACTAGCGGGTACACAGATACGCAGTATTTT.

The J gene is TRBJ1-5, the V gene TRBV27; D possibly corresponds to TRBD1 (6 bases). CDR1 is MNHEY and CDR2 is SMNVEV in the germline V gene (reference sequence). Trimming left V 6 bases short and J 3 bases short, with 12 bases between. The CDR3 contains 14 residues. DNA for the CDR3: TGTGCCAGCAGGGATACAGGGCTCAATCAGCCCCAGCATTTT. Its protein product is CASRDTGLNQPQHF.

The gene calls are TRBV3-1 (or the pseudogene TRBV3-2) and TRBJ2-7; the match to TRBD2 covers 15 bases. CDR1 is LGHDT, CDR2 YNNKEL, per germline (reference sequence). V shed 1 base, J shed 12 bases, and the junction held 10 bases outside the gene matches. The CDR3 runs to 16 residues. The CDR3 loop is CASSQVGGTSGGMRYF. In nucleotides, the CDR3 is TGTGCCAGCAGCCAAGTAGGTGGGACTAGCGGGGGGATGCGGTACTTC.

The DNA of the CDR3 is TGTGCCAGCAGCACAGTGTATGGCTACACCTTC. Translated: CASSTVYGYTF. The J gene is TRBJ1-2, the V gene TRBV6-5; D call uncertain. Germline lookup yields CDR1 MNHEY and CDR2 SVGAGI. V shed 6 bases and J shed 5 bases, with 7 bases lying between them. The length of the CDR3 is 11 residues.

The V and J genes are TRBV7-2 and TRBJ1-5; D not certain. Trimming shortened V by 1 base and J by 7 bases, and 8 bases separated the two germline ends. There are 13 residues in the CDR3. CDR1 and CDR2 from the germline V gene are SGHTA and FQGNSA. The CDR3 protein is CASSLDPAQPQHF. The CDR3 nucleotides read TGTGCCAGCAGCTTAGATCCGGCGCAGCCCCAGCATTTT. Looking up the rest from reference TRBV7-2 and TRBJ1-5 gives the full variable domain: GAGVSQSPSNKVTEKGKDVELRCDPISGHTALYWYRQSLGQGLEFLIYFQGNSAPDKSGLPSDRFSAERTGGSVSTLTIQRTQQEDSAVYLCASSLDPAQPQHFGDGTRLSIL.

This clone was picked up one time. The chain links TRBV28 to TRBJ1-5; perhaps TRBD1 as D (5 bases). The CDR3 has 13 residues. The ends were cut back, 6 bases at V and 6 bases at J, with 12 bases in the middle. The germline V gene has CDR1 MDHEN and CDR2 SYDVKM. The CDR3 sequence is CASSTPGRQPQHF. Written as DNA, the CDR3 is TGTGCCAGCAGCACCCCGGGGCGTCAGCCCCAGCATTTT.

The rearrangement joins TRBV19 to TRBJ1-4, with TRBD1 matching over 9 bases. J was trimmed by 6 bases and V by 6 bases; bases with no gene match: 5. The germline V gene encodes CDR1 LNHDA and CDR2 SQIVND (reference sequence). The CDR3 contains 14 residues. CDR3 sequence reads: CASREGQGHEKLFF. As DNA, the CDR3 is TGTGCCAGTAGAGAGGGACAGGGTCATGAAAAACTGTTTTTT.

The gene calls are TRBV7-2 and TRBJ1-3; no definite D call. The ends were cut back, 3 bases at V and 0 bases at J, with 9 bases in the middle. The CDR3 is 15 amino acids. Germline-derived CDR1 and CDR2 are SGHTA and FQGNSA. The CDR3, as DNA: TGTGCCAGCAGCTTCGGGTACGGCTCTGGAAACACCATATATTTT. This encodes CASSFGYGSGNTIYF.

This chain joins TRBV7-9 and TRBJ1-5; no firm D call. The CDR3 totals 12 residues. The V end was cut by 4 bases, the J end by 6 bases, with 7 bases between. CDR1 is SEHNR and CDR2 is FQNEAQ in the germline V gene (reference sequence). The CDR3 coding sequence is TGTGCCAGCAGCTCCCTGAGTCAGCCCCAGCATTTT. This sequence encodes CASSSLSQPQHF. The variable domain in full, completed from reference TRBV7-9 and TRBJ1-5, reads DTGVSQNPRHKITKRGQNVTFRCDPISEHNRLYWYRQTLGQGPEFLTYFQNEAQLEKSRLLSDRFSAERPKGSFSTLEIQRTEQGDSAMYLCASSSLSQPQHFGDGTRLSIL.

On this clone: Sequence at one end of the junction differs from germline and may be a read error. The chain joins TRBV18 to TRBJ1-1; D is undetermined. This CDR3 spans 13 amino acids. Germline CDR1 and CDR2: KGHSH and LQKENI. CDR3 amino acids: CASSPPLNTEAFF. The CDR3, as DNA: TGTGCCAGCTCTCCACCCCTGAACACTGAAGCTTTCTTT.

The CDR3 loop reads CATKDPANTGELFF. The CDR3 nucleotides read TGTGCCACTAAGGACCCTGCGAACACCGGGGAGCTGTTTTTT. The rearrangement uses TRBV10-3 and TRBJ2-2; the D is unclear. This CDR3 contains 14 residues. Germline CDR1 reads ENHRY; CDR2 reads SYGVKD. V lost 10 bases and J 0 bases, leaving 12 bases between the germline ends.

V gene TRBV2 combines with J gene TRBJ1-5; D is possibly TRBD1 (6 bases). Germline V lookup: CDR1 SNHLY, CDR2 FYNNEI. V lost 3 bases and J lost 5, with 11 bases in between. The length of the CDR3 is 14 residues. CDR3 nucleotides: TGTGCCAGCAGTGACGGGGGGGCCTATCAGCCCCAGCATTTT. Its protein is CASSDGGAYQPQHF.

The V gene is TRBV12-3 or TRBV12-4, the J gene TRBJ1-2; D is uncertain. The CDR3 is 13 amino acids. Trimming took 5 bases from V and 6 from J, leaving 13 bases between them. The chain's CDR3 is CASSPRAENGYTF. Written as DNA, the CDR3 is TGTGCCAGCAGTCCCCGGGCAGAAAATGGCTACACCTTC.

The chain uses TRBV7-9 and TRBJ2-1; 7 nucleotides match TRBD2. The CDR3 spans 16 residues. Germline V lookup: CDR1 SEHNR, CDR2 FQNEAQ (reference sequence). V lost 5 bases and J lost 0; bases outside the gene matches: 7. In DNA, the CDR3 is TGTGCCAGCAGCCCCCGCGGGGGTCTCTCCTACAATGAGCAGTTCTTC. Encoded protein: CASSPRGGLSYNEQFF.

The rearrangement joins TRBV3-1 (or the pseudogene TRBV3-2) to TRBJ2-7; D unresolved. V shed 4 bases and J shed 4 bases, with 5 bases lying between them. Germline CDR1 and CDR2: LGHDT and YNNKEL (reference sequence). The CDR3 consists of 11 residues. The CDR3 DNA is TGTGCCAGCAGCCGCCTATACGAGCAGTACTTC. Its translation: CASSRLYEQYF.

CDR3: CASSLEGARATQYF. In nucleotides, the CDR3 is TGTGCCAGCAGCTTAGAAGGGGCCCGGGCGACCCAGTACTTC. This sequence joins TRBV11-3 and TRBJ2-5, with a possible D match to TRBD1 (5 bases). The CDR3 covers 14 residues. The V and J ends lost 0 bases and 7 bases respectively, with 12 bases between them. From germline, CDR1 is SGHNT and CDR2 YENEEA.

The chain is built from TRBV28 and TRBJ1-1; 8 bases fit TRBD1. Germline CDR1 is MDHEN and CDR2 is SYDVKM. The V gene end was trimmed by 8 bases and the J gene end by 8 bases; junction bases not matched to a gene: 7. CDR3 size: 12 residues. CDR3 sequence reads: CASPSGDREAFF. The CDR3 coding sequence is TGTGCCAGCCCTAGCGGGGACAGGGAAGCTTTCTTT.

This clone came up once. The chain carries TRBV28 and TRBJ2-1; 9 nucleotides align to TRBD2. Germline CDR1 is MDHEN and CDR2 is SYDVKM. The CDR3 runs 17 residues. J lost 2 bases, V lost 2 bases, and 7 bases had no gene match. CDR3 sequence reads: CASSLMRREGPYNEQFF. The CDR3 DNA follows: TGTGCCAGCAGTTTAATGAGGCGGGAGGGCCCCTACAATGAGCAGTTCTTC.

The chain has TRBV19 and TRBJ2-5; 9 bases line up with TRBD2. J lost 6 bases, V lost 10 bases, and 9 bases had no gene match. The CDR3 length is 13 residues. CDR1 and CDR2 from the germline V gene are LNHDA and SQIVND (reference sequence). The CDR3 DNA sequence: TGTGCCACCTTAGCTAGCGGGGAGAAGACCCAGTACTTC. This encodes CATLASGEKTQYF.

This chain joins TRBV27 and TRBJ1-5; a possible D gene is TRBD1 (6 bases). Germline V gives CDR1 MNHEY, CDR2 SMNVEV (reference sequence). Trimming took 6 bases from V and 4 from J, leaving 16 bases between them. This CDR3 is built from 15 residues. The CDR3 is CASSAGWGLNQPQHF. CDR3 sequence (DNA): TGTGCCAGCAGCGCCGGGTGGGGGCTAAATCAGCCCCAGCATTTT.